This T cell receptor beta chain comes out of a study of T cell responses to AZD1222 COVID-19 vaccine. Study results and limitations: CD4 TCRs covered the whole spike, strongest at regions 160-218 and 743-854. Among spike-specific TCRs, nearly half reportedly target unmutated variant regions. Increased Spike-specific TCR breadth and depth were observed after two AZD1222 doses.

CDR1 is WSHSY and CDR2 is SAAADI in the germline V gene. CDR3 size: 17 residues. This clone was detected only a few times. Its cognate antigen is unknown. The junction departs from the called germline gene at one end, perhaps through a read error. Using immunoSEQ multiplex PCR, the repertoire was profiled, and TCRdb retains in-frame clones only, with some absent. This table holds around 45,000 clones, roughly 77% found once. The clonotype was recovered from an adult who received the MenACWY meningococcal vaccine as a control. The rearrangement links TRBV10-2 to TRBJ2-2, with TRBD1 identical over 7 bases. The sequencing used peripheral blood, collected 28 days after the second dose of the MenACWY control vaccine. CDR3 residues: CASSELEGKTGRPDLPF. The DNA for the CDR3 is TGCGCCAGCAGTGAGTTAGAGGGTAAGACAGGGCGCCCCGATCTCCCTTTT.